The present T cell receptor beta chain was sequenced within a study of OX40 agonist ivuxolimab in advanced cancers. Turning to the study itself: The dose-escalation cohort was around 83% male, with a mean age of around 60 years, ranging roughly 20 to 90. Eligibility admitted prior anti-PD-1, anti-PD-L1 or anti-CTLA-4 therapy; 40% had some. Study-level findings and limits: People who partly responded at 0.1-3.0 mg/kg had some of the least clonal expansion seen. Doses of 0.1 to 3.0 mg/kg were accompanied by clonal expansion of CD4+ and CD8+ blood T cells by week 6.

TCRdb's copy holds only in-frame clones and misses some; the assay was immunoSEQ multiplex PCR. The table has 90,000 to 100,000 clones, around 96% seen once; the top ten hold about 2%. About this clone itself: Its specificity is unknown.

Trimming left V 0 bases short and J 8 bases short, with 13 bases between. CDR1 is ENHRY and CDR2 is SYGVKD in the germline V gene. The CDR3 has 15 amino acids. This chain joins TRBV10-3 and TRBJ1-4; maybe TRBD1 (5 bases). This material consisted of CD4+ or CD8+ T cells sorted from blood, taken in a trial of the OX40 agonist ivuxolimab. This receptor was obtained from an adult with an advanced solid tumor such as melanoma, head and neck, liver or kidney cancer. The CDR3: CAISESEAGTEKLFF. The CDR3 region has the DNA TGTGCCATCAGTGAGTCAGAAGCAGGGACCGAAAAACTGTTTTTT.